A single T cell receptor beta chain is shown here with its context. The data stem from a study of TIL therapy for anti-PD-1-resistant metastatic lung cancer. About the study: Tumors were harvested before any PD-1/PD-L1 blockade. Most patients had lung adenocarcinoma; a few tumors were EGFR-mutant, two ALK-rearranged; half smoked currently or formerly.

The ends were cut back, 5 bases at V and 0 bases at J, with 16 bases in the middle. This CDR3 region has 16 residues. Germline V gene sequence: CDR1 MDHEN, CDR2 SYDVKM. Sequencing used immunoSEQ v3. The data were produced by immunoSEQ multiplex PCR, yet TCRdb's version contains in-frame clones alone and is incomplete. The sample includes approximately 18,000 clones, 83% of them seen just once. Regarding time point: pre-treatment sample, taken before nivolumab and TIL therapy. Stage 4 NSCLC adults joined between 2017 and January 2020. This chain connects TRBV28 to TRBJ1-2; D is perhaps TRBD1 (5 bases). The sample consisted of blood, taken at baseline. The clonotype comes from a person aged 25-85 years with non-small cell lung cancer. The CDR3 loop is CASSTNQGSANYGYTF. The CDR3 DNA is TGTGCCAGCAGTACAAATCAGGGAAGCGCTAACTATGGCTACACCTTC.